This entry lists 27 T cell receptor beta chains sequenced from one sample in a study of shared clonotypes between healthy human individuals (dated by TCRdb to 2018 to 2020). The library was built by means of the immunoSEQ multiplex PCR assay. Held by TCRdb, this immuneACCESS table contains in-frame sequences only and omits some clones. Under half of the omission traces to an unresolved V gene where checked; the cause of the rest is unknown. The sample contains 400,000 or so clones, roughly 96% of them found a single time. The ten largest make up approximately 0.32% of the sample. The sequenced sample was memory CD8+ T cells sorted from blood. The sample's cell subset or site label, in plain terms: CD45RO+ cells pooled with CCR7-negative TemRA cells. These receptors all stem from a man aged 25 to 40 in good health.

J is TRBJ2-3 and V is TRBV25-1; 11 bases are shared with TRBD2. The CDR3 is 15 residues long. The V and J ends lost 5 bases and 3 bases, in that order; junction bases with no gene match: 4. The germline CDR1 and CDR2 sequences are MGHDK and SYGVNS. The CDR3 loop is CASSPGLAVTDTQYF. For the CDR3, the DNA is TGTGCCAGCAGTCCGGGACTAGCGGTTACAGATACGCAGTATTTT.

The chain has TRBV27 and TRBJ2-7; D remains ambiguous. Trimming left V 11 bases short and J 0 bases short, with 14 bases between. In germline, CDR1 is MNHEY, CDR2 SMNVEV (reference sequence). The CDR3 loop spans 13 amino acids. The DNA of the CDR3 is TGTGCCCCTATGCTTTGGGTCTCCTACGAGCAGTACTTC. Translation gives CAPMLWVSYEQYF.

This clone has a single count. The V call is TRBV21-1, the J call TRBJ2-2; TRBD2 reflects the table's D call only, with no check against the DNA. TRBV21-1 has pseudogene status. The CDR3 spans 16 residues. CDR3 sequence: CASSKVGLAGVGELFF. The CDR3 coding sequence is TGTGCCAGCAGCAAAGTCGGGCTAGCGGGAGTCGGGGAGCTGTTTTTT.

The count of this clone is one. The chain couples TRBV4-2 to TRBJ2-2; no definite D call. The CDR3 length is 11 residues. Trimming removed 1 base at V and 10 bases at J, with 4 bases between. Germline V CDR1 and CDR2: LGHNA, YNFKEQ. The DNA for the CDR3 is TGTGCCAGCAGCCAAGGGGCGGAGCTGTTTTTT. Translating gives CASSQGAELFF.

The DNA of the CDR3 is TGTGCCATCTCAGGGACAGAATACTACGAGCAGTACTTC. Translated, it gives CAISGTEYYEQYF. V usage is TRBV10-3 and J usage is TRBJ2-7; TRBD1 aligns across 7 bases. The CDR3 totals 13 residues. Germline V CDR1 and CDR2: ENHRY, SYGVKD. V was clipped by 8 bases and J by 3 bases; unmatched bases: 7.

This clone was detected once. The genes are TRBV6-5 and TRBJ2-7, with no clear D. V was shortened by 2 bases and J by 4 bases, with 9 bases between the two germline ends. From germline, CDR1 is MNHEY and CDR2 SVGAGI. The CDR3 is made up of 13 amino acids. The CDR3 reads CASSYLYGYEQYF. The CDR3 DNA reads as TGTGCCAGCAGTTACCTTTACGGGTACGAGCAGTACTTC.

The V call is TRBV5-4, the J call TRBJ2-3; D unclear. The CDR3 has 11 amino acids. Trimming removed 0 bases at V and 6 bases at J, with 2 bases between. Germline loops: CDR1 SGHNT, CDR2 YYREEE (reference sequence). The CDR3 loop is CASSLEDTQYF. CDR3 nucleotides: TGTGCCAGCAGCTTGGAGGATACGCAGTATTTT.

This clone was counted a single time. The chain couples TRBV2 to TRBJ2-5, with 11 bases identical to TRBD1. The CDR3 consists of 14 residues. Losses at the gene ends were 8 bases for V and 5 bases for J; bases not matched to a gene: 7. Germline CDR1 reads SNHLY; CDR2 reads FYNNEI. In nucleotides, the CDR3 is TGTGCCAGCGGACAGGGGGCGTTCGTCGAGACCCAGTACTTC. Translation: CASGQGAFVETQYF. The full variable domain, with the rest looked up from reference TRBV2 and TRBJ2-5, is EPEVTQTPSHQVTQMGQEVILRCVPISNHLYFYWYRQILGQKVEFLVSFYNNEISEKSEIFDDQFSVERPDGSNFTLKIRSTKLEDSAMYFCASGQGAFVETQYFGPGTRLLVL.

CDR3: CASSQSLWLNRHTQYF. CDR3 in DNA: TGTGCCAGCAGCCAAAGTCTTTGGCTGAACAGGCATACGCAGTATTTT. V and J are TRBV14 and TRBJ2-3; D perhaps matches TRBD1 (5 bases). V lost 2 bases to trimming and J lost 7 bases, with 19 bases between them. From germline, CDR1 is SGHDN and CDR2 FVKESK. This CDR3 is 16 amino acids long.

The rearrangement joins TRBV18 to TRBJ2-3; no clear D gene. V was clipped by 3 bases and J by 1 base, with 5 bases between them. Germline assignment: CDR1 KGHSH and CDR2 LQKENI. This CDR3 is 13 amino acids long. As DNA, the CDR3 is TGTGCCAGCTCACCGAGTCGCACAGATACGCAGTATTTT. It translates to CASSPSRTDTQYF.

This chain joins TRBV7-2 and TRBJ1-6; TRBD1 matches at 8 bases. Trimming took 1 base from V and 9 from J; bases not matched to a gene: 8. Germline values: CDR1 SGHTA, CDR2 FQGNSA. The CDR3 consists of 16 residues. The CDR3 reads CASSLEDREMLSPLHF. CDR3 DNA sequence: TGTGCCAGCAGCTTAGAGGACAGGGAAATGCTTTCACCCCTCCACTTT.

The chain carries TRBV28 and TRBJ1-5, with D possibly being TRBD1 (5 bases). Trimming removed 6 bases at V and 2 bases at J, with 14 bases between. This CDR3 has 15 residues. CDR1 and CDR2 from the germline V gene are MDHEN and SYDVKM. CDR3 sequence reads: CASSLTVVGNQPQHF. CDR3 nucleotides: TGTGCCAGCAGCCTGACAGTTGTTGGCAATCAGCCCCAGCATTTT.

J is TRBJ1-5 and V is TRBV9; D gene ambiguous. Per germline, CDR1 SGDLS and CDR2 YYNGEE. The CDR3 contains 14 residues. V dropped 0 bases and J dropped 0 bases, with 4 bases sitting between them. The CDR3 sequence is CASSVGHSNQPQHF. The CDR3, as DNA: TGTGCCAGCAGCGTAGGACATAGCAATCAGCCCCAGCATTTT.

The chain is built from TRBV5-1 and TRBJ1-1; TRBD1 agrees at 8 bases. CDR1 and CDR2 (germline): SGHRS, YFSETQ. The CDR3 is made up of 15 amino acids. J gave up 6 bases and V 4 bases, and 11 bases lay outside the gene matches. CDR3 sequence reads: CASSPGQGMRAEAFF. DNA of the CDR3: TGCGCCAGCAGCCCTGGACAGGGAATGAGGGCTGAAGCTTTCTTT.

The V and J genes are TRBV23-1 and TRBJ1-1; TRBD1 might be the D (5 bases). TRBV23-1 is treated as an ORF (open reading frame) with a function not yet certain. The CDR3 is 18 residues long. V lost 4 bases and J 3 bases, leaving 24 bases between the germline ends. CDR3 DNA sequence: TGCGCCAGCAGTCTTACTTACCGGGACTATATCCGGCACACTGAAGCTTTCTTT. This translates into CASSLTYRDYIRHTEAFF.

The CDR3 coding sequence is TGTGCCTGGAGACTAGCGGACGTAGGGTACTTC. The encoded protein is CAWRLADVGYF. The gene calls are TRBV30 and TRBJ2-7, with 8 positions matching TRBD2. V trimming: 3 bases; J trimming: 12 bases; junction bases outside the gene matches: 7. The CDR3 is made up of 11 amino acids. Per the germline V gene, CDR1 is GTSNPN and CDR2 is SVGIG (reference sequence).

The rearrangement joins TRBV19 to TRBJ1-2; 7 positions match TRBD1. The CDR3 is made up of 15 amino acids. CDR1 and CDR2 from the germline V gene are LNHDA and SQIVND (reference sequence). V shed 8 bases and J 2 bases; nucleotides not matched to a gene: 11. The DNA of the CDR3 is TGTGCCAGTGCCAGGCAGGGGGATCGAAACTATGGCTACACCTTC. Its protein is CASARQGDRNYGYTF. The full variable domain, completed using reference TRBV19 and TRBJ1-2, is DGGITQSPKYLFRKEGQNVTLSCEQNLNHDAMYWYRQDPGQGLRLIYYSQIVNDFQKGDIAEGYSVSREKKESFPLTVTSAQKNPTAFYLCASARQGDRNYGYTFGSGTRLTVV.

This clone was detected only once. The genes are TRBV7-6 and TRBJ1-4, with a tentative D call TRBD1 (6 bases). The CDR3 totals 17 residues. The germline V gene encodes CDR1 SGHVS and CDR2 FNYEAQ. The germline V and J ends were trimmed by 3 bases and 8 bases, with 22 bases remaining between them. For the CDR3, the DNA is TGTGCCAGCAGCTTGGGCCGAACAGGGCGCGTAGGCGAAAAACTGTTTTTT. This encodes CASSLGRTGRVGEKLFF.

The J gene is TRBJ2-5, the V gene TRBV5-1; 13 bases align to TRBD2. Germline CDR1 reads SGHRS; CDR2 reads YFSETQ. Trimming removed 4 bases from V and 4 bases from J; junction bases left unmatched: 10. This CDR3 comprises 17 residues. CDR3 sequence (DNA): TGCGCCAGCAGCCTGAGGACTAGCGGGAGAGGGATAGAGACCCAGTACTTC. Amino acid sequence: CASSLRTSGRGIETQYF.

As concerns this clone: Other DNA sequences in this sample translate to the same CDR3. The chain carries TRBV4-1 and TRBJ2-7, with 7 nucleotides matching TRBD2. Germline lookup yields CDR1 MGHRA and CDR2 YSYEKL. The CDR3 is 13 residues long. The V and J ends lost 3 bases and 2 bases, in that order; junction bases with no gene match: 1. CDR3 residues: CASSQGGTYEQYF. The CDR3 DNA reads as TGCGCCAGCAGCCAGGGAGGGACCTACGAGCAGTACTTC.

The chain uses TRBV5-1 and TRBJ1-1; D not resolved. The CDR3 loop spans 13 amino acids. V dropped 1 base and J dropped 1 base, with 5 bases sitting between them. Germline V gene sequence: CDR1 SGHRS, CDR2 YFSETQ. CDR3 sequence reads: CASSLLRNTEAFF. The CDR3 bases are TGCGCCAGCAGCTTGCTCAGGAACACTGAAGCTTTCTTT.

The V call is TRBV11-2, the J call TRBJ2-1; the match to TRBD1 covers 8 bases. V was pared by 2 bases and J by 3 bases, with 3 bases of the junction left unmatched. Germline values: CDR1 SGHAT, CDR2 FQNNGV. CDR3 length: 15 amino acids. CDR3: CASSLKDRVYNEQFF. In DNA, the CDR3 is TGTGCCAGCAGCTTAAAGGACAGGGTCTACAATGAGCAGTTCTTC. Full variable domain (missing parts from reference TRBV11-2 and TRBJ2-1): EAGVAQSPRYKIIEKRQSVAFWCNPISGHATLYWYQQILGQGPKLLIQFQNNGVVDDSQLPKDRFSAERLKGVDSTLKIQPAKLEDSAVYLCASSLKDRVYNEQFFGPGTRLTVL.

This chain joins TRBV30 and TRBJ2-7; D perhaps matches TRBD1 (5 bases). Germline assignment: CDR1 GTSNPN and CDR2 SVGIG (reference sequence). The CDR3 sequence is 12 residues long. The V and J ends lost 6 bases and 4 bases respectively, with 13 bases between them. CDR3 region: CACGLGVYEQYF. In DNA, the CDR3 is TGTGCCTGCGGGTTAGGGGTGTACGAGCAGTACTTC.

Only one count was recorded for this clone. The chain joins TRBV7-8 to TRBJ2-2, with unresolved D. CDR3 length: 16 residues. Germline CDR1 is SGHVS and CDR2 is FQNEAQ. Trimming removed 1 base from V and 0 bases from J, with 9 bases in between. CDR3 amino acids: CASSLGLTANTGELFF. In nucleotides, the CDR3 is TGTGCCAGCAGCTTAGGCCTAACTGCGAACACCGGGGAGCTGTTTTTT. The full variable domain, with the rest looked up from reference TRBV7-8 and TRBJ2-2, is GAGVSQSPRYKVAKRGQDVALRCDPISGHVSLFWYQQALGQGPEFLTYFQNEAQLDKSGLPSDRFFAERPEGSVSTLKIQRTQQEDSAVYLCASSLGLTANTGELFFGEGSRLTVL.

The chain uses TRBV5-5 and TRBJ1-2, with 7 positions matching TRBD1. The V gene's germline CDR1 is SGHKS and CDR2 YYEKEE (reference sequence). The CDR3 has 13 amino acids. The V segment lost 4 bases and the J segment 2 bases; nucleotides outside the gene matches: 2. CDR3 sequence: CASSTTGNYGYTF. The CDR3 region has the DNA TGTGCCAGCAGCACGACAGGGAACTATGGCTACACCTTC.

The chain has TRBV7-9 and TRBJ2-2; the D is unclear. The CDR3 is 14 residues long. Germline V CDR1 and CDR2: SEHNR, FQNEAQ (reference sequence). Trimming removed 1 base from V and 2 bases from J, with 5 bases in between. The CDR3 protein is CASSLVSNTGELFF. The CDR3 bases are TGTGCCAGCAGCTTAGTATCTAACACCGGGGAGCTGTTTTTT.

The V and J genes are TRBV2 and TRBJ1-5, with TRBD1 as a possible D gene (5 bases). Germline-derived CDR1 and CDR2 are SNHLY and FYNNEI. The CDR3 is 15 residues long. The V end was cut by 3 bases, the J end by 3 bases, with 12 bases between. The CDR3 region is CASSEGQATNQPQHF. The CDR3 DNA follows: TGTGCCAGCAGTGAGGGGCAGGCCACCAATCAGCCCCAGCATTTT. Full variable domain (rest looked up from reference TRBV2 and TRBJ1-5): EPEVTQTPSHQVTQMGQEVILRCVPISNHLYFYWYRQILGQKVEFLVSFYNNEISEKSEIFDDQFSVERPDGSNFTLKIRSTKLEDSAMYFCASSEGQATNQPQHFGDGTRLSIL.